These 24 T cell receptor beta chains share one sample of origin, sequenced in a study of blood T cell repertoires in COVID-19. Libraries were prepared by immunoSEQ multiplex PCR; TCRdb keeps only in-frame clonotypes and omits some of them. The repertoire holds hundreds of thousands of clones, about nine tenths seen once, with around 1.4% in the top ten. Material for sequencing was peripheral blood. Receptors were obtained from a woman aged 25 to 39 with active or convalescent COVID-19.

V gene TRBV19 combines with J gene TRBJ2-2, with 7 bases identical to TRBD2. The CDR3 length is 14 residues. The V gene's germline CDR1 is LNHDA and CDR2 SQIVND (reference sequence). V shed 6 bases, J shed 5 bases, and the junction held 6 bases outside the gene matches. The CDR3 coding sequence is TGTGCCAGTAGGCGGGAGACGGGTACCGGGGAGCTGTTTTTT. Amino acid sequence: CASRRETGTGELFF.

This chain connects TRBV5-6 to TRBJ2-3, with 10 bases identical to TRBD2. Germline loops: CDR1 SGHDT, CDR2 YYEEEE. The CDR3 is 18 amino acids. V dropped 1 base and J dropped 4; count of bases not matched to a gene: 12. This chain's CDR3 is CASSLPFVLAGEPDTQYF. CDR3 nucleotides: TGTGCCAGCAGCTTGCCGTTTGTTCTAGCGGGAGAGCCAGATACGCAGTATTTT.

The chain joins TRBV30 to TRBJ1-4; a weak D match, TRBD1 (6 bases). V lost 1 base to trimming and J lost 7 bases, with 13 bases between them. Germline V lookup: CDR1 GTSNPN, CDR2 SVGIG (reference sequence). This CDR3 contains 14 residues. CDR3: CAWSGGQGGEKLFF. The CDR3 DNA sequence: TGTGCCTGGAGTGGGGGGCAGGGCGGTGAAAAACTGTTTTTT.

This clone appeared once. This chain links TRBV7-9 with TRBJ1-2, with TRBD1 identical over 11 bases. This CDR3 is 15 amino acids long. V lost 4 bases, J lost 2 bases, and 3 bases stayed unmatched. CDR1 is SEHNR, CDR2 FQNEAQ, per germline (reference sequence). The DNA for the CDR3 is TGTGCCAGCAGCTCCGGGACAGGGGGGAACTATGGCTACACCTTC. Encoded protein: CASSSGTGGNYGYTF.

The chain is built from TRBV27 and TRBJ2-7; 10 bases fit TRBD2. Germline V CDR1 and CDR2: MNHEY, SMNVEV (reference sequence). This CDR3 region has 14 residues. Trimming at V came to 3 bases and at J to 3 bases, leaving 2 bases not matched to a gene. CDR3 DNA: TGTGCCAGCAGTTTGACTAGCGGGTTCTACGAGCAGTACTTC. It encodes CASSLTSGFYEQYF.

The chain links TRBV3-1 (or the pseudogene TRBV3-2) to TRBJ1-2; 7 bases fit TRBD1. With V trimmed by 4 bases and J by 1 base, 3 bases remained unmatched. CDR1 and CDR2 from the germline V gene are LGHDT and YNNKEL (reference sequence). The CDR3 covers 14 residues. The CDR3, as DNA: TGTGCCAGCAGCCGGGGACAGAGTAACTATGGCTACACCTTC. It yields the protein CASSRGQSNYGYTF.

In the case of this clone: This may be a read error: a much more frequent sequence differs by one nucleotide. The chain joins TRBV3-1 (or the pseudogene TRBV3-2) to TRBJ1-2; 11 bases are shared with TRBD1. Trimming took 4 bases from V and 3 from J; bases not matched to a gene: 1. This CDR3 spans 14 amino acids. Germline-derived CDR1 and CDR2 are LGHDT and YNNKEL (reference sequence). Here the CDR3 reads CASSPGQGDYGYTF. The DNA for the CDR3 is TGTGCCAGCAGCCCGGGACAGGGGGACTATGGCTACACCTTC.

This clone has only one observation. The chain uses TRBV30 and TRBJ2-7; 7 bases align to TRBD1. The germline V gene has CDR1 GTSNPN and CDR2 SVGIG (reference sequence). The CDR3 spans 13 residues. Trimming at V came to 4 bases and at J to 2 bases, leaving 5 bases not matched to a gene. The CDR3 nucleotides read TGTGCCTGGACCTCGGGACAGACCTACGAGCAGTACTTC. Its translation: CAWTSGQTYEQYF.

This clone was detected once. The chain uses TRBV7-6 and TRBJ1-1; a possible D gene is TRBD1 (5 bases). The V and J ends lost 0 bases and 6 bases respectively, with 14 bases between them. The CDR3 has 15 amino acids. Germline V gives CDR1 SGHVS, CDR2 FNYEAQ. CDR3 in amino acids: CASSLAAGKGSEAFF. The CDR3 bases are TGTGCCAGCAGCTTAGCGGCAGGGAAGGGGTCTGAAGCTTTCTTT.

The gene calls are TRBV3-1 (or the pseudogene TRBV3-2) and TRBJ2-2; the D is unclear. CDR1 LGHDT and CDR2 YNNKEL come from the germline V gene (reference sequence). Trimming took off 1 base at V and 7 bases at J, with 7 bases between the two ends. The CDR3 runs 13 residues. CDR3 loop: CASSQGLDGELFF. In DNA form, the CDR3 reads TGTGCCAGCAGCCAAGGGCTAGACGGGGAGCTGTTTTTT.

The V call is TRBV5-6, the J call TRBJ2-7; D may be TRBD1 (5 bases). V was cut by 5 bases and J by 0 bases, with 9 bases left in between. The germline V gene encodes CDR1 SGHDT and CDR2 YYEEEE. The CDR3 spans 13 residues. This CDR3 reads CASSDDSSYEQYF. The CDR3 DNA follows: TGTGCCAGCAGTGACGACAGCTCCTACGAGCAGTACTTC.

The chain recombines TRBV25-1 with TRBJ1-1; a weak D match, TRBD1 (6 bases). Per germline, CDR1 MGHDK and CDR2 SYGVNS. Trimming left V 2 bases short and J 10 bases short, with 11 bases between. The length of the CDR3 is 12 residues. CDR3 sequence: CASSEPTGRAFF. DNA of the CDR3: TGTGCCAGCAGTGAACCCACAGGGAGAGCTTTCTTT.

The J gene is TRBJ2-1, the V gene TRBV11-2; tentative D call: TRBD2 (7 bases). V lost 2 bases and J lost 6, with 20 bases in between. The germline CDR1 and CDR2 sequences are SGHAT and FQNNGV. There are 17 residues in the CDR3. The CDR3 protein is CASSLRGGAANSNEQFF. The CDR3 DNA sequence: TGTGCCAGCAGCTTAAGGGGGGGGGCCGCTAACTCCAATGAGCAGTTCTTC.

The chain couples TRBV9 to TRBJ2-5, with TRBD1 matching over 7 bases. This CDR3 region has 15 residues. V was clipped by 4 bases and J by 2 bases; unmatched bases: 8. CDR1 and CDR2 (germline): SGDLS, YYNGEE. CDR3 in DNA: TGTGCCAGCAGCCTTCCGACAGGGAATCAAGAGACCCAGTACTTC. It yields the protein CASSLPTGNQETQYF.

This clone was seen a single time. The chain carries TRBV2 and TRBJ2-5; 8 bases agree with TRBD1. J was trimmed by 2 bases and V by 7 bases; bases with no gene match: 9. CDR1 and CDR2 (germline): SNHLY, FYNNEI. The CDR3 sequence is 15 residues long. Here the CDR3 DNA reads TGTGCCAGCATGACCTCTGGGGACAGGCAAGAGACCCAGTACTTC. It translates to CASMTSGDRQETQYF. The variable domain in full, completed from reference TRBV2 and TRBJ2-5, reads EPEVTQTPSHQVTQMGQEVILRCVPISNHLYFYWYRQILGQKVEFLVSFYNNEISEKSEIFDDQFSVERPDGSNFTLKIRSTKLEDSAMYFCASMTSGDRQETQYFGPGTRLLVL.

This clone was seen a handful of times. CDR3 sequence (DNA): TGTGCCAGCAGCGAAAAAAGGGGATCCTCTGAAGCTTTCTTT. This sequence encodes CASSEKRGSSEAFF. J is TRBJ1-1 and V is TRBV7-9, with TRBD1 as a possible D gene (5 bases). The CDR3 is 14 residues long. V lost 5 bases and J 6 bases, leaving 16 bases between the germline ends. Germline loops: CDR1 SEHNR, CDR2 FQNEAQ (reference sequence).

The rearrangement links TRBV7-2 to TRBJ1-3; D ambiguous. CDR1 is SGHTA and CDR2 is FQGNSA in the germline V gene. The CDR3 sequence is 15 residues long. With 7 bases removed from V and 4 bases from J, the gap between germline ends came to 17 bases. The CDR3 DNA sequence: TGTGCCAGCACCCGCCCCCGGTCCGCCGGAAACACCATATATTTT. Protein: CASTRPRSAGNTIYF.

The CDR3 nucleotides are TGTGCCAGTAGGGACAGACTTCAGCCCCAGCATTTT. Encoded protein: CASRDRLQPQHF. The chain has TRBV19 and TRBJ1-5, with D possibly being TRBD1 (6 bases). V was cut by 6 bases and J by 6 bases, with 9 bases left in between. The length of the CDR3 is 12 residues. The germline V gene encodes CDR1 LNHDA and CDR2 SQIVND (reference sequence).

This chain links TRBV3-1 (or the pseudogene TRBV3-2) with TRBJ1-4; 7 nucleotides align to TRBD1. CDR3 length: 13 amino acids. V gave up 6 bases and J gave up 4 bases; unmatched junction bases: 2. The germline V gene encodes CDR1 LGHDT and CDR2 YNNKEL (reference sequence). CDR3 in DNA: TGTGCCAGCAGTGGGACAGTTAATGAAAAACTGTTTTTT. Protein: CASSGTVNEKLFF.

The CDR3 DNA sequence: TGCAGCGTTGTGGAGTCTGGAAACACCATATATTTT. It specifies CSVVESGNTIYF. J is TRBJ1-3 and V is TRBV29-1, with unresolved D. V lost 4 bases, J lost 1 base, and 5 bases lay in between. The germline CDR1 and CDR2 sequences are SQVTM and ANQGSEA. This CDR3 region has 12 residues.

The CDR3 coding sequence is TGTGCCAGCAGCCGGACGGGGACAGGGAACACTGAAGCTTTCTTT. Translated, it gives CASSRTGTGNTEAFF. The gene calls are TRBV5-6 and TRBJ1-1; TRBD1 aligns across 8 bases. J gave up 1 base and V 4 bases, and 6 bases lay outside the gene matches. Looked up from germline, CDR1 is SGHDT and CDR2 is YYEEEE. The CDR3 is made up of 15 amino acids.

The chain combines TRBV5-1 with TRBJ1-2; 7 bases match TRBD1. This CDR3 has 14 residues. Germline V lookup: CDR1 SGHRS, CDR2 YFSETQ. The trim removed 2 bases at V and 3 bases at J, leaving 4 bases unmatched. The CDR3 DNA reads TGCGCCAGCAGCTTTGACAGGGCGGACTATGGCTACACCTTC. Translating gives CASSFDRADYGYTF.

The chain is built from TRBV7-9 and TRBJ1-1; a weak D match, TRBD1 (5 bases). There are 14 residues in the CDR3. The germline gives CDR1 SEHNR, CDR2 FQNEAQ (reference sequence). V lost 3 bases, J lost 5 bases, and 13 bases lay in between. The CDR3 nucleotides read TGTGCCAGCAGCTTTCGGGGGTTGAGGACTGAAGCTTTCTTT. It specifies CASSFRGLRTEAFF.

V is TRBV10-3 and J is TRBJ2-7, with 7 nucleotides matching TRBD2. The V segment lost 10 bases and the J segment 3 bases; nucleotides outside the gene matches: 9. CDR1 is ENHRY, CDR2 SYGVKD, per germline. The CDR3 spans 13 residues. The CDR3 DNA reads as TGTGCCACCCTAGCGGAGGGAGACTACGAGCAGTACTTC. It specifies CATLAEGDYEQYF.